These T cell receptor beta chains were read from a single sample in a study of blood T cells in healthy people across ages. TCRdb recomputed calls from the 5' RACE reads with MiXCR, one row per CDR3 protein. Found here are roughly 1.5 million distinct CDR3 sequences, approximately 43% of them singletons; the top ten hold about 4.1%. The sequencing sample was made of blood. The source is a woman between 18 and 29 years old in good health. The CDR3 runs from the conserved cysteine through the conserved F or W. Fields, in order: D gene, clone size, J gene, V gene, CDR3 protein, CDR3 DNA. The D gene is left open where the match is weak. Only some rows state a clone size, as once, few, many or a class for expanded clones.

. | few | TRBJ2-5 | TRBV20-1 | CSAPNLEQYF | TGCAGTGCACCAAATCTTGAGCAGTACTTC
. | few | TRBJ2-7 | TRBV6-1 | CASSDQGITPYEQYF | TGTGCCAGCAGTGACCAGGGAATAACGCCCTACGAGCAGTACTTC
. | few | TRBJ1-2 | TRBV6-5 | CASSYSVRNYGYTF | TGTGCCAGCAGTTACTCGGTTCGGAACTATGGCTACACCTTC
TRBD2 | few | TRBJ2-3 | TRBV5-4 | CASSPLAGQSYTQYF | TGTGCCAGCAGCCCCCTAGCGGGTCAAAGTTATACGCAGTATTTT
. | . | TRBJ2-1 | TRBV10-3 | CAISESGRQFF | TGTGCCATCAGTGAGTCGGGCAGGCAGTTCTTC
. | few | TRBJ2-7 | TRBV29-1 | CSVEDRPGNEQYF | TGCAGCGTTGAAGATCGCCCAGGGAACGAGCAGTACTTC
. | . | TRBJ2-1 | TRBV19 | CASQDVIGDEQFF | TGTGCCTCACAGGACGTAATTGGAGATGAGCAGTTCTTC
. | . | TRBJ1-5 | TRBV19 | CASSMGREAQPQHF | TGCGCCAGTAGTATGGGGCGGGAGGCACAGCCCCAGCATTTT
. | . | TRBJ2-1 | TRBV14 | CASSRGRELYNEQFF | TGTGCCAGCAGCCGGGGACGAGAGCTCTACAATGAGCAGTTCTTC
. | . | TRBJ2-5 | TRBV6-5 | CASSYSGGETQYF | TGTGCCAGCAGTTACTCCGGCGGGGAGACCCAGTACTTC
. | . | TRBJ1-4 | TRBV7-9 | CASSPPRGTVDEKLFF | TGTGCCAGCAGCCCTCCTCGGGGGACGGTAGATGAAAAACTGTTTTTT
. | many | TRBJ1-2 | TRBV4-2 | CASSSGFNYGYTF | TGTGCCAGCAGCTCCGGCTTTAACTATGGCTACACCTTC
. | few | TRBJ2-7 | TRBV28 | CASNKPGGIYEQYF | TGTGCCAGCAATAAGCCAGGGGGGATTTACGAGCAGTACTTC
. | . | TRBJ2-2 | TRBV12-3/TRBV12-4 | CASSLAQVHFGELFF | TGTGCTAGCAGTTTAGCGCAAGTCCATTTCGGGGAGCTGTTTTTT
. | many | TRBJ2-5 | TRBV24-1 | CATRGSGETQYF | TGTGCCACCAGAGGATCCGGGGAGACCCAGTACTTC
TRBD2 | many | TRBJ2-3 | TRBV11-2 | CASSFIAGALDTQYF | TGTGCCAGCAGCTTCATAGCGGGAGCACTAGATACGCAGTATTTT
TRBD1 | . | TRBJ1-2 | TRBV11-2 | CASSPLLGTGDTF | TGTGCCAGCAGCCCTCTATTGGGGACAGGGGACACCTTC
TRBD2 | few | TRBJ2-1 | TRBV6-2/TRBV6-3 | CASSPALAGVYYNEQFF | TGTGCCAGCAGTCCGGCTTTAGCGGGTGTTTACTACAATGAGCAGTTCTTC
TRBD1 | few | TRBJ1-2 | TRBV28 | CASNRQGVRGYGYTF | TGTGCCAGCAATCGACAGGGGGTACGTGGCTATGGCTACACCTTC
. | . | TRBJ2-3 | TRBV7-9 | CASTDSYTDTQYF | TGTGCCAGCACCGACTCTTACACAGATACGCAGTATTTT
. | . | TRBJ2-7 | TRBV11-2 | CASSLDRDTSYEQYF | TGTGCCAGCAGCTTAGATAGGGACACCTCCTACGAGCAGTACTTC
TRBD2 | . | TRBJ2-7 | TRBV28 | CASSLSRREYEQYF | TGTGCCAGCAGTTTAAGTAGGCGGGAGTACGAGCAGTACTTC
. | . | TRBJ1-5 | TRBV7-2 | CASSLGSQSNQPQHF | TGTGCCAGCAGCTTAGGGTCTCAGTCGAATCAGCCCCAGCATTTT
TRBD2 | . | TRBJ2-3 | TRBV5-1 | CASSLLAGDYTQYF | TGCGCCAGCAGCTTACTAGCGGGGGATTATACGCAGTATTTT
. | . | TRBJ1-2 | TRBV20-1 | CSARDGADRFNGYTF | TGCAGTGCTAGAGATGGCGCGGATCGGTTCAATGGCTACACCTTC
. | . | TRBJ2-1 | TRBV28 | CASSFVFWGLIYNEQFF | TGTGCCAGCAGTTTCGTGTTTTGGGGGTTAATCTACAATGAGCAGTTCTTC
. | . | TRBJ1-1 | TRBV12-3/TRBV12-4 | CASSREGWGTEAFF | TGTGCCAGCAGTAGAGAGGGCTGGGGCACTGAAGCTTTCTTT
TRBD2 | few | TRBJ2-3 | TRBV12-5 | CASGVTPGTSAPPADTQYF | TGTGCTAGTGGTGTAACACCCGGGACTAGCGCCCCGCCAGCAGATACGCAGTATTTT
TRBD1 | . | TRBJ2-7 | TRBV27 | CASRPTGMNEQYF | TGTGCCAGCAGACCGACAGGGATGAACGAGCAGTACTTC
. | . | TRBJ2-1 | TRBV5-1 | CASSSRVISSYNEQFF | TGCGCCAGCAGCTCCAGGGTGATTAGCTCCTACAATGAGCAGTTCTTC
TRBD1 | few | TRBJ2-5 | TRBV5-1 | CASSYGQGLQETQYF | TGCGCCAGCAGCTATGGACAGGGGCTACAAGAGACCCAGTACTTC
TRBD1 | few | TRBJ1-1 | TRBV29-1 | CSVDPRQGSAEAFF | TGCAGCGTTGACCCCCGACAGGGCAGCGCTGAAGCTTTCTTT
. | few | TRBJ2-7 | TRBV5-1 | CASNLEPLSSYEQYF | TGCGCCAGCAACTTGGAACCCCTGAGCTCCTACGAGCAGTACTTC
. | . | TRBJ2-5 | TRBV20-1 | CSARDRLRVETQYF | TGCAGTGCTAGAGACAGACTAAGAGTAGAGACCCAGTACTTC
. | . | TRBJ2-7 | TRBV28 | CASTPGGSSYNEQYF | TGTGCCAGCACCCCCGGGGGCAGTTCCTACAATGAGCAGTACTTC
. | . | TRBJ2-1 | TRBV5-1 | CASSVGFGNEQFF | TGCGCCAGCAGCGTGGGATTCGGGAATGAGCAGTTCTTC
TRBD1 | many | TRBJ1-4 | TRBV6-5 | CASTTGTGFEKLFF | TGTGCCAGCACAACGGGGACAGGGTTTGAAAAACTGTTTTTT
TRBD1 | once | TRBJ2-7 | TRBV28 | CASGDRAEQYF | TGTGCCAGCGGTGACAGGGCCGAGCAGTACTTC
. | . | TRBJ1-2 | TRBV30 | CAWRVHLYGYTF | TGTGCCTGGAGGGTACACCTCTATGGCTACACCTTC
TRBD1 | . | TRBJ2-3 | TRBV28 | CASSFWTGGTDTQYF | TGTGCCAGCAGTTTCTGGACAGGGGGCACAGATACGCAGTATTTT
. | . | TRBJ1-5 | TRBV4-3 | CASSRETESQPQHF | TGCGCCAGCAGCCGGGAGACAGAGAGTCAGCCCCAGCATTTT
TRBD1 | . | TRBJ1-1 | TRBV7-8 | CASSLVGGASRTQAFF | TGTGCCAGCAGCTTAGTAGGGGGCGCCTCGAGAACCCAAGCTTTCTTT
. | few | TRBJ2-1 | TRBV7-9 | CASSLDILHEQFF | TGTGCCAGCAGCTTAGACATTTTGCATGAGCAGTTCTTC
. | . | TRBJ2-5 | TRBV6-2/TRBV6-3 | CASSIPWLQETQYF | TGTGCCAGCAGCATCCCGTGGCTCCAAGAGACCCAGTACTTC
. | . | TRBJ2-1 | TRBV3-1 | CASSRSNYEQFF | TGTGCCAGCAGTCGGTCTAACTATGAGCAGTTCTTC
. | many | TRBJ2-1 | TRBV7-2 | CASSLTGVNEQFF | TGTGCCAGCAGCTTAACCGGGGTAAATGAGCAGTTCTTC
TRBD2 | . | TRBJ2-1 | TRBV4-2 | CAGSQEAGLEFF | TGTGCCGGCAGCCAAGAAGCGGGACTCGAGTTCTTC